The 14 T cell receptor beta chains presented below share a single source sample, sequenced in a study of T-cell reconstitution after alpha-beta-depleted transplantation in children. Library preparation (for TCRbeta) was performed with unique molecular identifiers. TCRdb re-derived calls from the PCR reads in MiXCR, one entry per CDR3 protein. The table includes some 520,000 distinct CDR3 sequences, 30% to 35% detected once. The sequenced sample was PBMCs from the stem cell graft donor, obtained from the stem cell graft. Every receptor here comes from a human donor who donated a stem cell graft to a child with aplastic anemia.

The rearrangement joins TRBV6-2 or TRBV6-3 to TRBJ2-1; 14 bases are shared with TRBD2. The CDR3 sequence is 19 residues long. Losses at the gene ends were 2 bases for V and 1 base for J; bases not matched to a gene: 7. In germline, CDR1 is MNHEY, CDR2 SVGEGT. The CDR3 region is CASSYLGTSGSESYNEQFF. In DNA, the CDR3 is TGTGCCAGCAGTTACCTCGGGACTAGCGGGAGTGAGTCCTACAATGAGCAGTTCTTC.

This clonotype was seen more than once but under ten times. This rearrangement joins TRBV29-1 to TRBJ2-1, with 8 bases that match TRBD1. With V trimmed by 3 bases and J by 9 bases, 16 bases remained unmatched. Germline CDR1 reads SQVTM; CDR2 reads ANQGSEA. This CDR3 spans 16 amino acids. CDR3 DNA sequence: TGCAGCGTTGATTATTCGGCTGGACAGGGATGGGGTGAGCAGTTCTTC. Its translation: CSVDYSAGQGWGEQFF.

The chain has TRBV5-1 and TRBJ2-2; 10 bases are a match to TRBD2. The CDR3 contains 17 residues. The germline V gene has CDR1 SGHRS and CDR2 YFSETQ. V trimming: 1 base; J trimming: 5 bases; junction bases outside the gene matches: 8. The CDR3 bases are TGCGCCAGCAGCTTGCTAACTAGCGGGATGTGGACCGGGGAGCTGTTTTTT. This codes for CASSLLTSGMWTGELFF.

V usage is TRBV2 and J usage is TRBJ1-1; a possible D gene is TRBD1 (5 bases). The V and J ends lost 11 bases and 1 base respectively, with 17 bases between them. This CDR3 comprises 14 residues. Germline-derived CDR1 and CDR2 are SNHLY and FYNNEI. DNA of the CDR3: TGTGCCCACGAGGCGGGGCGAGAGAACACTGAAGCTTTCTTT. This encodes CAHEAGRENTEAFF.

The rearrangement links TRBV13 to TRBJ2-2; perhaps TRBD2 as D (5 bases). Germline V gives CDR1 PRHDT, CDR2 FYEKMQ (reference sequence). CDR3 length: 12 residues. V shed 6 bases and J shed 7 bases, with 9 bases lying between them. The CDR3 loop reads CASSRRSGELFF. CDR3 in DNA: TGTGCCAGCAGTAGGAGGAGCGGGGAGCTGTTTTTT.

V usage is TRBV6-5 and J usage is TRBJ1-2; D unclear. V was cut by 2 bases and J by 6 bases, with 13 bases left in between. The CDR3 runs 14 residues. The germline CDR1 and CDR2 sequences are MNHEY and SVGAGI. The CDR3 region is CASSYGQARDGYTF. CDR3 DNA: TGTGCCAGCAGTTACGGGCAGGCGCGAGATGGCTACACCTTC.

The chain uses TRBV18 and TRBJ1-1; 8 nucleotides align to TRBD1. Germline assignment: CDR1 KGHSH and CDR2 LQKENI. This CDR3 is built from 17 residues. Unmatched junction bases numbered 15, after V lost 1 base and J lost 8 bases. CDR3 region: CASSPQRQGIFYGEAFF. CDR3 nucleotide sequence: TGTGCCAGCTCACCACAGAGACAGGGGATCTTCTACGGGGAAGCTTTCTTT. Variable domain in full (rest from reference TRBV18 and TRBJ1-1): NAGVMQNPRHLVRRRGQEARLRCSPMKGHSHVYWYRQLPEEGLKFMVYLQKENIIDESGMPKERFSAEFPKEGPSILRIQQVVRGDSAAYFCASSPQRQGIFYGEAFFGQGTRLTVV.

This clonotype was seen a single time. V is TRBV24-1 and J is TRBJ2-1; D gene ambiguous. The ends were cut back, 1 base at V and 0 bases at J, with 18 bases in the middle. The CDR3 is 19 residues long. CDR1 KGHDR and CDR2 SFDVKD come from the germline V gene. Written as DNA, the CDR3 is TGTGCCACCAGTGATTTCTCCGGTCGACAAGATGTCTCCTACAATGAGCAGTTCTTC. Protein product: CATSDFSGRQDVSYNEQFF.

Only a few counts were recorded for this clonotype. V usage is TRBV9 and J usage is TRBJ2-3; D unresolved. CDR1 and CDR2 from the germline V gene are SGDLS and YYNGEE. CDR3 length: 14 residues. With 0 bases removed from V and 4 bases from J, the gap between germline ends came to 9 bases. DNA for the CDR3: TGTGCCAGCAGCGTAGTTGTGGGCGCAGATACGCAGTATTTT. Encoded protein: CASSVVVGADTQYF.

CDR3 DNA: TGTGCCAGTACCAATTCAGGGGGGACTGAAGCTTTCTTT. Encoded protein: CASTNSGGTEAFF. The chain joins TRBV19 to TRBJ1-1; TRBD1 matches at 7 bases. The CDR3 consists of 13 residues. Germline trimming cut 7 bases from V and 5 bases from J; bases unmatched to any gene: 7. The germline V gene has CDR1 LNHDA and CDR2 SQIVND (reference sequence).

This clonotype was seen more than once but under ten times. This rearrangement joins TRBV29-1 to TRBJ1-1, with 10 bases that match TRBD1. This CDR3 spans 14 amino acids. Trimming at V came to 7 bases and at J to 2 bases, leaving 7 bases not matched to a gene. Germline loops: CDR1 SQVTM, CDR2 ANQGSEA. This chain's CDR3 is CSAVGTGVNTEAFF. DNA of the CDR3: TGCAGCGCTGTGGGGACAGGGGTCAACACTGAAGCTTTCTTT.

V is TRBV5-1 and J is TRBJ2-3, with 7 bases matching TRBD2. The CDR3 is 16 residues long. J lost 2 bases, V lost 0 bases, and 6 bases had no gene match. Germline loops: CDR1 SGHRS, CDR2 YFSETQ. CDR3 nucleotides: TGCGCCAGCAGCTTGGTACCTAGCGGCAACACAGATACGCAGTATTTT. Its translation: CASSLVPSGNTDTQYF.

This clonotype was found a few times. The chain carries TRBV18 and TRBJ1-4, with TRBD1 identical over 8 bases. With 3 bases clipped from V and 8 bases from J, the junction kept 2 bases outside the gene matches. This CDR3 comprises 13 residues. CDR1 and CDR2 (germline): KGHSH, LQKENI. CDR3 sequence (DNA): TGTGCCAGCTCACCTACAGGGGGAGAAAAACTGTTTTTT. Translating it yields CASSPTGGEKLFF.

This clonotype was seen more than once but under ten times. The V call is TRBV6-5, the J call TRBJ1-1; D gene ambiguous. Trimming left V 1 base short and J 1 base short, with 4 bases between. Germline-derived CDR1 and CDR2 are MNHEY and SVGAGI. The CDR3 runs 13 residues. The CDR3 nucleotides read TGTGCCAGCAGTTACTGGGGGAACACTGAAGCTTTCTTT. Its translation: CASSYWGNTEAFF.